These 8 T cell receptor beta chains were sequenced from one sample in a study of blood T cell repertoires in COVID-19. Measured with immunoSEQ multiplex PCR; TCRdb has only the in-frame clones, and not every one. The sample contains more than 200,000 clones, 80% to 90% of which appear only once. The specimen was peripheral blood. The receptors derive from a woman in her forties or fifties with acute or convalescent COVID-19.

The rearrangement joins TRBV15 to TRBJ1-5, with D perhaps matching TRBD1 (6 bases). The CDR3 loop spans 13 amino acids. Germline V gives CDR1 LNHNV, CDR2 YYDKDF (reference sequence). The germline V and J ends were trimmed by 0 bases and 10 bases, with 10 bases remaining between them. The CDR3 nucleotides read TGTGCCACCAGCAGAGATCACAGGGACCCCCAGCATTTT. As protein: CATSRDHRDPQHF.

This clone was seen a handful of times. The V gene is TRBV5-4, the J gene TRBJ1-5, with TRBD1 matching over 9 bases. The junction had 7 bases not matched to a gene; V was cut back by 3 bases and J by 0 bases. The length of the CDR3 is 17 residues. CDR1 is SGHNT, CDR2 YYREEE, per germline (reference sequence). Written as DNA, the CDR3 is TGTGCCAGCAGCTGGGGGGACAGGGATATTAGCAATCAGCCCCAGCATTTT. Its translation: CASSWGDRDISNQPQHF.

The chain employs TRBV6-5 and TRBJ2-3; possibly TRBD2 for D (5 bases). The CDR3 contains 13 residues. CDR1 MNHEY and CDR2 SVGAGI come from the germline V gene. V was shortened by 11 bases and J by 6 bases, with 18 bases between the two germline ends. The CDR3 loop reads CAGDLRVGDTQYF. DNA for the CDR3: TGTGCCGGTGACTTGCGGGTGGGGGATACGCAGTATTTT.

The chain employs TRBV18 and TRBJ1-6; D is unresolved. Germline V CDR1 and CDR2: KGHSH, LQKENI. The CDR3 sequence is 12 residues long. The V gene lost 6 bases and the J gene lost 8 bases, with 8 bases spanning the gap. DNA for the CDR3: TGTGCCAGCTCCAGAGAGGATTCACCCCTCCACTTT. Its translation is CASSREDSPLHF. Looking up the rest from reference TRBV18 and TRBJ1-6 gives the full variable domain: NAGVMQNPRHLVRRRGQEARLRCSPMKGHSHVYWYRQLPEEGLKFMVYLQKENIIDESGMPKERFSAEFPKEGPSILRIQQVVRGDSAAYFCASSREDSPLHFGNGTRLTVT.

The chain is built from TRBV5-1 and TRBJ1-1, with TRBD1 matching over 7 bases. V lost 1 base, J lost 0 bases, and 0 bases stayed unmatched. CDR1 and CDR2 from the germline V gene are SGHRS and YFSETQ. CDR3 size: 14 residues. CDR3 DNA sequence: TGCGCCAGCAGCTTGACAGGGGTGAACACTGAAGCTTTCTTT. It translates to CASSLTGVNTEAFF. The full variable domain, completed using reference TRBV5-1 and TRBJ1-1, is KAGVTQTPRYLIKTRGQQVTLSCSPISGHRSVSWYQQTPGQGLQFLFEYFSETQRNKGNFPGRFSGRQFSNSRSEMNVSTLELGDSALYLCASSLTGVNTEAFFGQGTRLTVV.

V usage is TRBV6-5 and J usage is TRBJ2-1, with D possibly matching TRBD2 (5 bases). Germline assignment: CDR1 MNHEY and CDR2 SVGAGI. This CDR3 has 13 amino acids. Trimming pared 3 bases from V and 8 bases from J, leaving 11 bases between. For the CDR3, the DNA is TGTGCCAGCAGTTATAAGCGGAACTATGAGCAGTTCTTC. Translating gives CASSYKRNYEQFF.

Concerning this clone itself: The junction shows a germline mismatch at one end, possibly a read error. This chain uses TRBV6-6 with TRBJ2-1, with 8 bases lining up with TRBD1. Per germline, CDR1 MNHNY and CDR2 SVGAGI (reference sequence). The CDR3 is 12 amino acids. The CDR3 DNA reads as TGTGCCAGCAGTCAGGATTCGGGACAGGTACTCTTC. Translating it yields CASSQDSGQVLF.

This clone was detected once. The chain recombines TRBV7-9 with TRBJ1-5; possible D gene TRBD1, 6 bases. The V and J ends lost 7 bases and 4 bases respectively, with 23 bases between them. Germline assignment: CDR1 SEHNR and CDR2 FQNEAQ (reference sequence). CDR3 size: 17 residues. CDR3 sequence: CASMASPQGPNNQPQHF. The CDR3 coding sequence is TGTGCCAGCATGGCGTCCCCACAGGGCCCAAATAATCAGCCCCAGCATTTT.